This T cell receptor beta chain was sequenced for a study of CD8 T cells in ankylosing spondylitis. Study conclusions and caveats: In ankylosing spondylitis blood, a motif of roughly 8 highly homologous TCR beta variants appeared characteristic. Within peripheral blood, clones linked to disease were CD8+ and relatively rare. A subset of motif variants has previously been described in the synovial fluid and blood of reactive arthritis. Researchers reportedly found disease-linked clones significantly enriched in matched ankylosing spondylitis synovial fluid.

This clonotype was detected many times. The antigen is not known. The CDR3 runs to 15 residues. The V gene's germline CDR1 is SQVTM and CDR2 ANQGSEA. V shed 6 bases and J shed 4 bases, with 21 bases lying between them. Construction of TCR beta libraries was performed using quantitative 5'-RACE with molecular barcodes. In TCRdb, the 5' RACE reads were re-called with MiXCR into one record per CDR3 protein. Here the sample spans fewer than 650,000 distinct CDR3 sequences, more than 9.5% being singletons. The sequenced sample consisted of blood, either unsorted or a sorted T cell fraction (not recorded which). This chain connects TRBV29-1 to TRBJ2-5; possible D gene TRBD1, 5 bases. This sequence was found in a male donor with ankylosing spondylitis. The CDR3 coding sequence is TGCAGCGTGGGGCCGGCACATGCACCCGGAGAGACCCAGTACTTC. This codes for CSVGPAHAPGETQYF.